This T cell receptor beta chain derives from a study of shared clonotypes between healthy human individuals (dated by TCRdb to 2018 to 2021). Background on the whole study: Three men and a couple of women, aged 18 to 49 years, made up the cohort. Leukapheresis yielded between about 0.94 and 9.5 billion PBMCs per donor. Libraries were prepared and TCR repertoires were sequenced by different laboratories using diverse techniques, in order to increase sequencing depth and limit assay-specific biases. Blood TCR repertoires of a handful of healthy adults were deeply sequenced to estimate repertoire size and the extent of clonotype sharing between individuals. For each donor, CD4 naive and CD4 memory were each given three plates, CD8 naive was given two plates, and CD8 memory was given one plate. What the authors observed across the whole study: Compared with non-shared clonotypes, clonotypes shared by all four sorted-subset donors had higher generation probabilities. Naive subsets generally had larger estimated clonotype richness than memory subsets did. Pairwise subsampling led to the expectation that sequencing depth would affect the degree of clonotype sharing among donors. Sampling was restricted to blood, and TCR repertoires in tissue are likely to differ from TCR repertoires in blood. Because the study included a small number of donors, the genetic and exposure-history diversity represented was limited. Rarefaction of sorted-subset datasets indicated incomplete sequencing despite the large sequencing depth. Sharing across a few donors was observed for approximately 5% of naive CD4, under 4% of naive CD8, roughly 2.3% of memory CD4, and over 0.3% of memory CD8 clonotypes.

For the CD8 naive samples, CD45RO-negative cells were positively selected for CCR7, yielding a CD45RA+CCR7+ population from which TemRA cells were excluded. The donors were healthy, HIV-negative adults who had no recently reported acute infections or vaccinations. Every donor was a Caucasian adult living in Nashville, Tennessee, USA. Blood was obtained by leukapheresis, after which PBMCs were separated by Ficoll-Histopaque density gradient centrifugation and cryopreserved in liquid nitrogen vapor phase. Purity and quantity of every magnetically sorted T cell population were checked by analytical flow cytometry. Genomic DNA was isolated from each sorted fraction and quantified by UV absorbance on a Nanodrop 2000c. CDR1 SNHLY and CDR2 FYNNEI are derived from the germline V gene. V loses 6 bases, J loses 0 bases, and the germline ends lie 9 bases apart. Counted from cysteine to phenylalanine, this CDR3 has 14 amino acids. Of all the DNA, just the CDR3 is kept, 42 bases in frame from base 1.

Using the deep immunoSEQ assay, TCR CDR3 regions were amplified from genomic DNA by multiplex PCR. For each cell subset, the extracted genomic DNA was distributed evenly across all wells of several immunoSEQ 96-well plates, and each plate served as one replicate. For sorted subsets, each replicate PCR was loaded with 200 to 250 ng genomic DNA, equivalent to about 33,000 T cell genomes. Purified libraries were measured with a Qubit 3.0 fluorometer, size-checked on a Bioanalyzer 2100, and measured again with the KAPA Library Quantification kit. Each immunoSEQ 96-well plate was sequenced on its own single-read 150-cycle Illumina NextSeq 550 flow cell. In the source study's methods: Because the immunoSEQ output held only junctional sequences and lacked quality scores, the filtering could not match the filtering applied to full-length reads. Sequences were annotated with PyIR, a Python wrapper for IgBLAST v1.9, and V/J genes and CDR3 were assigned using IMGT germline references. Any read was removed if the V/J assignment was weak (E-value above 1e-6), the CDR3 was missing, or the read contained stop codons, out-of-frame junctions, or ambiguous translated residues. V3J clonotypes were defined as sequences sharing an identical inferred V gene, J gene, and CDR3 amino acid sequence. Percentage overlap between repertoires was computed as shared unique clonotypes divided by the size of the smaller repertoire. RTK rarefaction, the Chao1 estimator, and Recon v2.1 estimates of unobserved clonotypes were used to assess repertoire richness. Generation probabilities for all TCRbeta clonotypes obtained by the gDNA method from a few donors were computed using OLGA. What TCRdb holds here is the immuneACCESS table cut down to in-frame rearrangements. Part of the clones is not present; checked against another copy, under half of the missing clones reflect an unresolved V gene, and the others are unexplained. The V and J calls and clone size come from that table; D and trimming were worked out from the DNA. This sample lists around 2,100,000 clones; roughly 94% were detected once. In total, the top ten clones hold approximately 1% of the sample.

This clone has just one count. What antigen it recognizes has not been identified. There are no base qualities to consult, and no much larger clone falls within one base. Other DNA sequences within the sample encode an identical CDR3. Recombination linked TRBV2 to TRBJ1-3; there is no confident call for the D gene. The origin of this receptor is a man between 18 and 29 years old in good health. Sequencing input: naive CD8+ T cells sorted from blood. The cell subset or site label, read with the paper, signifies: CD45RA+CCR7+. The CDR3 corresponds to CASSPDSSGNTIYF. The DNA reads TGTGCCAGCAGCCCGGATAGCTCTGGAAACACCATATATTTT.